Included here is one T cell receptor beta chain sequence, with context. What it recognizes is unknown. Some clones are missing from TCRdb's copy, which holds only in-frame ones; the method was immunoSEQ multiplex PCR. Here the sample spans more than 200,000 clones, about 90% being singletons. The source of the sample is a study of cytomegalovirus exposure and HLA in healthy donors. Germline lookup yields CDR1 LGHNA and CDR2 YNFKEQ. V trimming: 3 bases; J trimming: 4 bases; junction bases outside the gene matches: 8. The CDR3 is made up of 16 amino acids. Whole-study results and caveats: Researchers catalogued approximately 160 TCR beta chains as cytomegalovirus-associated. Within the 120 validation repertoires, first-cohort TCR clusters tended to co-occur, according to a later analysis.

The gene calls are TRBV4-2 and TRBJ2-7; 11 bases match TRBD2. The sample was PBMCs. The sequence came from a woman aged 30 to 39 in good health and CMV-seronegative. In DNA form, the CDR3 reads TGTGCCAGCAGCCAGGAGTCGGGACTAGCGGATTACGAGCAGTACTTC. Translation gives CASSQESGLADYEQYF.